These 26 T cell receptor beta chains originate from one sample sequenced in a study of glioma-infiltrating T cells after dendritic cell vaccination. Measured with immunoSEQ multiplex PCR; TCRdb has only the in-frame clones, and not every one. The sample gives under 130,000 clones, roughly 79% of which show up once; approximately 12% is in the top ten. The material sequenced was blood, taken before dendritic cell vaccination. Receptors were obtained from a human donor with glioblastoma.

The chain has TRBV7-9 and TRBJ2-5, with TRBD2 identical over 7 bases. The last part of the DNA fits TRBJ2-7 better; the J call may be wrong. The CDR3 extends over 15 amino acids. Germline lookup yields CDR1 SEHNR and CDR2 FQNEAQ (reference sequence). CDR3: CASDPEEAGSYEQYF. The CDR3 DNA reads TGTGCCAGCGACCCTGAGGAAGCGGGGTCCTACGAGCAGTACTTC.

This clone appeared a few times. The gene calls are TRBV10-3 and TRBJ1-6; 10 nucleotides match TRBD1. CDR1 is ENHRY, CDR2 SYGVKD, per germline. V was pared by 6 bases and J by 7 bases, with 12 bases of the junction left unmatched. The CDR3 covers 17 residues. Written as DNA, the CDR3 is TGTGCCATCAGCGCGTCCCGACAGGGGGCTCGGAATTCACCCCTCCACTTT. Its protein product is CAISASRQGARNSPLHF.

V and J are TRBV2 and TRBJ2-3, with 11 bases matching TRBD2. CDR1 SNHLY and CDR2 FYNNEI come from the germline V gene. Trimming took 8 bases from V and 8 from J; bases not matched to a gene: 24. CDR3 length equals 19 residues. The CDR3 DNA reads TGTGCCAGCTACGGCAAAGGGTCAAAACTAGCGGGGGAGGACGGTACGCAGTATTTT. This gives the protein CASYGKGSKLAGEDGTQYF.

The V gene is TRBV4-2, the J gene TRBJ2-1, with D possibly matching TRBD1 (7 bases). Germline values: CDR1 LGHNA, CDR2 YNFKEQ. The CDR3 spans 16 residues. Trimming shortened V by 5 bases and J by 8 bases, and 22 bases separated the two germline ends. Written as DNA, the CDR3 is TGTGCCAGCAGCTCCGGGACAGCCACCGGGGAGGATGAGCAGTTCTTC. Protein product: CASSSGTATGEDEQFF.

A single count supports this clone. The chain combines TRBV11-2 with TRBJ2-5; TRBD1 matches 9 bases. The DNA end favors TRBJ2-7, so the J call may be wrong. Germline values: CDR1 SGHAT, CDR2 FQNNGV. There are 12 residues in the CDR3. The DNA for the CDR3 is TGTGCTCCCCCGGGACAGGGTGTCGAGCAGTACTTC. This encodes CAPPGQGVEQYF.

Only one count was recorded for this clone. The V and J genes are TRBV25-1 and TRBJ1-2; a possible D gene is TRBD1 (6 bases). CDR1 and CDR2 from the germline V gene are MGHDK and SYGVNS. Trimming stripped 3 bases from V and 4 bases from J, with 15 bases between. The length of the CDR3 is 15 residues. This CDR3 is CASSDFGQSLYGYTF. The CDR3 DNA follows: TGTGCCAGCAGTGATTTTGGACAGTCGCTCTATGGCTACACCTTC.

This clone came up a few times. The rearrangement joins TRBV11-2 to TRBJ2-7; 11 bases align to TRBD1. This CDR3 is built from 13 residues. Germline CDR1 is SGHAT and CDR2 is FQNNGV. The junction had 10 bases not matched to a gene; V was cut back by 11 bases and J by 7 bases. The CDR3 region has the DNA TGTGCCTCCTCCGGGACAGGGGGTCGGGAGCAGTACTTC. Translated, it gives CASSGTGGREQYF.

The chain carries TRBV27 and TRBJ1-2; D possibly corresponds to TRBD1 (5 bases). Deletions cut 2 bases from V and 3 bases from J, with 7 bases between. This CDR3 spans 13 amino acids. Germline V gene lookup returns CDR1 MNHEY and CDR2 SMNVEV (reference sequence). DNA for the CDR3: TGTGCCAGCAGTTTAGACAGAGACTATGGCTACACCTTC. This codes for CASSLDRDYGYTF.

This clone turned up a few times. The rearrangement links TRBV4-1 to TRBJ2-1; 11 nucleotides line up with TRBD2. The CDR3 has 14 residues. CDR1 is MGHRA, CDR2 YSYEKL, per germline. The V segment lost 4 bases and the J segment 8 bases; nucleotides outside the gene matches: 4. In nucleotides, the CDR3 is TGCGCCAGCAGCCTAGCGGGGGGGCCAGATGAGCAGTTCTTC. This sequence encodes CASSLAGGPDEQFF.

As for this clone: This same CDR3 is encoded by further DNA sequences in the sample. As DNA, the CDR3 is TGTGCCAGCAGCTTGCTAGCGGGGGACACAGATACGCAGTATTTT. Amino acids: CASSLLAGDTDTQYF. V usage is TRBV7-2 and J usage is TRBJ2-3, with 10 bases identical to TRBD2. Germline V lookup: CDR1 SGHTA, CDR2 FQGNSA. J was trimmed by 2 bases and V by 3 bases; bases with no gene match: 2. The CDR3 totals 15 residues.

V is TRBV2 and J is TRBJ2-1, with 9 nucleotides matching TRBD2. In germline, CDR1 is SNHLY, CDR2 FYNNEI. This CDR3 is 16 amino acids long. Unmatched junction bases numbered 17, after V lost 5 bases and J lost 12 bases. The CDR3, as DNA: TGTGCCAGCAGTTTAGTTCTGCGGGGGGGCGTTTTGGGGCAGTTCTTC. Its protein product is CASSLVLRGGVLGQFF.

CDR3 bases: TGTGCCTGGAGTCCGGAGGGGAATGGCTACACCTTC. Encoded protein: CAWSPEGNGYTF. This rearrangement joins TRBV30 to TRBJ1-2, with D possibly TRBD1 on 5 matching bases. The V end lost 2 bases, the J end lost 6 bases, and 10 bases lay between the germline ends. Germline-derived CDR1 and CDR2 are GTSNPN and SVGIG (reference sequence). The CDR3 runs to 12 residues.

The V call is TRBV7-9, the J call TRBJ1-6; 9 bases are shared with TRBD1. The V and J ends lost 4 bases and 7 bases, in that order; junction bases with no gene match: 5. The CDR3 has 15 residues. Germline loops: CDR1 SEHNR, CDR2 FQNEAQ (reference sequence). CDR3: CASSSWTGANSPLHF. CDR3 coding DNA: TGTGCCAGCAGCTCGTGGACAGGGGCGAATTCACCCCTCCACTTT.

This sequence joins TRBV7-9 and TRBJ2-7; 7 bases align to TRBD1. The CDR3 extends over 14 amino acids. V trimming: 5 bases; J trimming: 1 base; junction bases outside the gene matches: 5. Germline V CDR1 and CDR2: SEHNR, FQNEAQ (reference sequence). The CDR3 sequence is CASSLDRRSYEQYF. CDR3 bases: TGTGCCAGCAGCCTGGACAGGAGATCCTACGAGCAGTACTTC.

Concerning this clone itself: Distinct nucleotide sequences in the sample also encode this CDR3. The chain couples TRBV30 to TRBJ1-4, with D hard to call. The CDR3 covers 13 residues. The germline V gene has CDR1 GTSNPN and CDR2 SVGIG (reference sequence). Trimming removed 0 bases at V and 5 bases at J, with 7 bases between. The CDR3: CAWSVSGNEKLFF. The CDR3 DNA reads TGTGCCTGGAGTGTTTCGGGGAATGAAAAACTGTTTTTT. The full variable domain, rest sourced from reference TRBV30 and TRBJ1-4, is SQTIHQWPATLVQPVGSPLSLECTVEGTSNPNLYWYRQAAGRGLQLLFYSVGIGQISSEVPQNLSASRPQDRQFILSSKKLLLSDSGFYLCAWSVSGNEKLFFGSGTQLSVL.

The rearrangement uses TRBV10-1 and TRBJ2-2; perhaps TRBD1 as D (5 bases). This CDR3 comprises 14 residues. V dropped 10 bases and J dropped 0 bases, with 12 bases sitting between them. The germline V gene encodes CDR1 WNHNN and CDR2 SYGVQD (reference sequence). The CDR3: CATQDTPNTGELFF. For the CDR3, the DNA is TGCGCCACGCAGGACACCCCGAACACCGGGGAGCTGTTTTTT.

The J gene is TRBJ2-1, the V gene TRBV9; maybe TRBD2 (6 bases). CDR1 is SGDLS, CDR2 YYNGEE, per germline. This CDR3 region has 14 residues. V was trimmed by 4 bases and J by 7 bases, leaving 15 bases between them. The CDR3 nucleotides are TGTGCCAGCAGCCCTGGGACTGGTGATAATGAGCAGTTCTTC. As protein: CASSPGTGDNEQFF.

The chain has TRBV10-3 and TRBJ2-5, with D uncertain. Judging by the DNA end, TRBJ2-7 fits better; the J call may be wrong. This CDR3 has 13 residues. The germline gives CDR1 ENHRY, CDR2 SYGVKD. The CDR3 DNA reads TGTGCCATCGGTAAGCCGAGCTCCTACGAGCAGTACTTC. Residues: CAIGKPSSYEQYF.

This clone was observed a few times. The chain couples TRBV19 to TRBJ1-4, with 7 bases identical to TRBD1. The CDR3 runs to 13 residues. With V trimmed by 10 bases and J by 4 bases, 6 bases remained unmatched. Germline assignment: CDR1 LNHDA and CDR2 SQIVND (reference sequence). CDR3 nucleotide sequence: TGTGCCACGGGGGACAGAGTTAATGAAAAACTGTTTTTT. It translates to CATGDRVNEKLFF.

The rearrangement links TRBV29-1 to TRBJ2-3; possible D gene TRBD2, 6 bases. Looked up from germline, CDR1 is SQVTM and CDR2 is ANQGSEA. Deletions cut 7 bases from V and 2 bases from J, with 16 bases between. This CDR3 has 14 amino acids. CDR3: CSAGGSTATDTQYF. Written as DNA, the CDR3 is TGCAGCGCTGGGGGGTCGACCGCCACAGATACGCAGTATTTT.

CDR3 nucleotides: TGTGCCACCAACGAGGGGCGGGGGGTCACCGGGGAGCTGTTTTTT. Its translation is CATNEGRGVTGELFF. The J gene is TRBJ2-2, the V gene TRBV10-3; 8 bases match TRBD2. CDR1 and CDR2 (germline): ENHRY, SYGVKD. This CDR3 comprises 15 residues. V shed 10 bases, J shed 4 bases, and the junction held 11 bases outside the gene matches.

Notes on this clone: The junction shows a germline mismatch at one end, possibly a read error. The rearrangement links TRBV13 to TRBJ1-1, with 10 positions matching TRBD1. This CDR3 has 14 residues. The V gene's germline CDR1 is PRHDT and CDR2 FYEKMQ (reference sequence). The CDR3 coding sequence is TGCGCCAGCAGCCTCGTGGACAGGGGGTCTGAAGCTTTCTTT. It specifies CASSLVDRGSEAFF. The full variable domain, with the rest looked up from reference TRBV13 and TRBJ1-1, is AAGVIQSPRHLIKEKRETATLKCYPIPRHDTVYWYQQGPGQDPQFLISFYEKMQSDKGSIPDRFSAQQFSDYHSELNMSSLELGDSALYFCASSLVDRGSEAFFGQGTRLTVV.

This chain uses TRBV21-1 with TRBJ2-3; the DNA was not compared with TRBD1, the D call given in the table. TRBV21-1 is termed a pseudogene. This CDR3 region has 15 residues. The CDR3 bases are TGTGCCAGCAGCAAAGTAAGGGGTGAGACAGATACGCAGTATTTT. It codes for CASSKVRGETDTQYF.

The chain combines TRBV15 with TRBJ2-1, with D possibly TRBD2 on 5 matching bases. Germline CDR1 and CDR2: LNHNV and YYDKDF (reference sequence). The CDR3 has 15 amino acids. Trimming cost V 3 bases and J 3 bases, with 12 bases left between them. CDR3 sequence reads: CATSRSSGNYNEQFF. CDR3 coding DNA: TGTGCCACCAGCAGGTCATCGGGGAACTACAATGAGCAGTTCTTC.

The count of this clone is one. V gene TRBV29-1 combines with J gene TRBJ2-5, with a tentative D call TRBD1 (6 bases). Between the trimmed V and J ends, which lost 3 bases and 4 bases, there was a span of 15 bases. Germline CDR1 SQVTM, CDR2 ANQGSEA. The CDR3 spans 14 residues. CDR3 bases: TGCAGCGTTGACCGCGCAGGGGCAGGAGAGACCCAGTACTTC. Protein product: CSVDRAGAGETQYF.

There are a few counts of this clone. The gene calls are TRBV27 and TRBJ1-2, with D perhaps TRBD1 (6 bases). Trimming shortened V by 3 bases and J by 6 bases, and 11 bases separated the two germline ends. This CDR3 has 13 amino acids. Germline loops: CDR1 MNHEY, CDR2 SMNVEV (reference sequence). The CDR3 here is CASSFQGLDGYTF. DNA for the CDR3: TGTGCCAGCAGTTTTCAGGGGTTGGATGGCTACACCTTC.